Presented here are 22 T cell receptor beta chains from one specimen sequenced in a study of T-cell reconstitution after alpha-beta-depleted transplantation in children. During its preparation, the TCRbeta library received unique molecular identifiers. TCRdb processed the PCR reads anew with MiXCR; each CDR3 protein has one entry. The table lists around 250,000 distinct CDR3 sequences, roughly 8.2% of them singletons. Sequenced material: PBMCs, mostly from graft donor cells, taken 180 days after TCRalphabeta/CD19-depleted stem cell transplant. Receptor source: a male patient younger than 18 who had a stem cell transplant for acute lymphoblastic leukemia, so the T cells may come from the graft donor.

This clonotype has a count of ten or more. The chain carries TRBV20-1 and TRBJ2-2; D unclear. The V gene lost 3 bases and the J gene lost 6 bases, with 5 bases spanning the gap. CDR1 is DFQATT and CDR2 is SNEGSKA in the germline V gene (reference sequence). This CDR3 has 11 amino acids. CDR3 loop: CSASSPGELFF. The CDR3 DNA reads TGCAGTGCTAGCAGTCCCGGGGAGCTGTTTTTT.

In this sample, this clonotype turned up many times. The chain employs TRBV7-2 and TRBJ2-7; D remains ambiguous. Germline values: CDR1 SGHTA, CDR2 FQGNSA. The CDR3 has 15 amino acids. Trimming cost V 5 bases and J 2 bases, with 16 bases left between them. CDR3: CASSNRVPSPYEQYF. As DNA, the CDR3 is TGTGCCAGCAGCAATCGGGTCCCGTCCCCCTACGAGCAGTACTTC.

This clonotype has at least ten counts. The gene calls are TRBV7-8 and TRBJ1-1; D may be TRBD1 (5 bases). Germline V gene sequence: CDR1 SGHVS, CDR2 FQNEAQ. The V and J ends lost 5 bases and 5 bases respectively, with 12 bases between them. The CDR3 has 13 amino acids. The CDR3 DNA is TGTGCCAGCAGCCCCCACGGGGGGACTGAAGCTTTCTTT. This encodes CASSPHGGTEAFF.

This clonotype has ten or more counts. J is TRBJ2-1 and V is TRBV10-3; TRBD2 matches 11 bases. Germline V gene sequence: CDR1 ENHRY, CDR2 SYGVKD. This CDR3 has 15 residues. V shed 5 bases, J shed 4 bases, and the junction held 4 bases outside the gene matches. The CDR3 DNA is TGTGCCATCAGTTGGAGACTAGCGGGGTACAATGAGCAGTTCTTC. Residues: CAISWRLAGYNEQFF.

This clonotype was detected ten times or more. CDR3 coding DNA: TGTGCCAGCAGCCAAGATAGGAGGACTAGCGGTCAAGAGACCCAGTACTTC. This sequence encodes CASSQDRRTSGQETQYF. This rearrangement joins TRBV4-2 to TRBJ2-5, with 10 positions matching TRBD2. Germline values: CDR1 LGHNA, CDR2 YNFKEQ. The J segment lost 2 bases and the V segment lost 0 bases, leaving 6 bases of the junction unmatched. The CDR3 length is 17 residues.

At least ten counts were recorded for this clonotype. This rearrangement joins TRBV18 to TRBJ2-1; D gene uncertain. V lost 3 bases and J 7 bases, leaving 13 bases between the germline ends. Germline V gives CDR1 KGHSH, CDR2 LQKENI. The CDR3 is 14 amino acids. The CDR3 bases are TGTGCCAGCTCACCTCCTGGCCTTCGGAATGAGCAGTTCTTC. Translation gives CASSPPGLRNEQFF.

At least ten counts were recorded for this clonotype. In nucleotides, the CDR3 is TGTGCCAGCAGTGAACAAAGGGGGAGGAGGGTCAATCAGCCCCAGCATTTT. Translating it yields CASSEQRGRRVNQPQHF. This chain uses TRBV6-1 with TRBJ1-5; TRBD1 is a possible D gene (6 bases). Trimming removed 2 bases at V and 3 bases at J, with 17 bases between. The CDR3 has 17 residues. Germline-derived CDR1 and CDR2 are MNHNS and SASEGT.

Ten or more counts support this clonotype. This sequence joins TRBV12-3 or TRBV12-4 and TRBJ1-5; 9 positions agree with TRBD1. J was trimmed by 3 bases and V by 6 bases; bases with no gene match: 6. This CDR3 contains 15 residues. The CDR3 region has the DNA TGTGCCAGCAGCTCCGGGACAGGGATCAATCAGCCCCAGCATTTT. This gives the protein CASSSGTGINQPQHF.

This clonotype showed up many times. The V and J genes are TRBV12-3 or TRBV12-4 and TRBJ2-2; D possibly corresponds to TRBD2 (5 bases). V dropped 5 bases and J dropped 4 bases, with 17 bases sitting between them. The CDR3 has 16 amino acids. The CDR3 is CASSPPLGSGTGELFF. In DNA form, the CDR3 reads TGTGCCAGCAGTCCCCCCCTAGGGAGCGGCACCGGGGAGCTGTTTTTT.

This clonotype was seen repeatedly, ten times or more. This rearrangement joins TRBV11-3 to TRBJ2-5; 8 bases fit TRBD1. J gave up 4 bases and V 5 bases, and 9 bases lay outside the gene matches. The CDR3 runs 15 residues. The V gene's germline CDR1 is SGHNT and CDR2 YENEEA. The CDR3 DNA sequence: TGTGCCAGCAGCCGGACAGGGTTCTTCGGAGAGACCCAGTACTTC. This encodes CASSRTGFFGETQYF.

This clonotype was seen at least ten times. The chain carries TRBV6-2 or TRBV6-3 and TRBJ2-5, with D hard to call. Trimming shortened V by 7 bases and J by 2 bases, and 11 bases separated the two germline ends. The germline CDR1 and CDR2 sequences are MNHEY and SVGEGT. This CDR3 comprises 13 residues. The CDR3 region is CASTLYSQETQYF. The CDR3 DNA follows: TGTGCCAGCACCCTATACTCACAAGAGACCCAGTACTTC.

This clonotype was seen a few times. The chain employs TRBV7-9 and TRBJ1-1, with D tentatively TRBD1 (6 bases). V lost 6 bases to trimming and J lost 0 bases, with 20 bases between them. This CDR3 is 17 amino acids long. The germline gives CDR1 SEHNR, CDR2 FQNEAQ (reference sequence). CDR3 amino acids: CASSSGQSLEMNTEAFF. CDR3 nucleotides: TGTGCCAGCAGTTCTGGACAGAGCCTAGAAATGAACACTGAAGCTTTCTTT.

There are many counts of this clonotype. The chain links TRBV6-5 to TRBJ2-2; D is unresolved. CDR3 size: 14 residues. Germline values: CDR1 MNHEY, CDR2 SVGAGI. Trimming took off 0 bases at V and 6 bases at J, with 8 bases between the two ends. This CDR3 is CASSYSGSAGELFF. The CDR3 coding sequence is TGTGCCAGCAGTTACTCGGGGTCCGCCGGGGAGCTGTTTTTT.

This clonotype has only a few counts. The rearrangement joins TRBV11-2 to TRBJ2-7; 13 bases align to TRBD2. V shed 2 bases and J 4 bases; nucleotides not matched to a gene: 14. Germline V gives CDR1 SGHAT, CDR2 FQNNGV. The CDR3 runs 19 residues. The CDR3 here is CASSLLSPGLAGPSYEQYF. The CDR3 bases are TGTGCCAGCAGCTTATTGAGTCCGGGACTAGCGGGGCCTTCGTACGAGCAGTACTTC. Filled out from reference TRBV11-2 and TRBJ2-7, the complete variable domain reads EAGVAQSPRYKIIEKRQSVAFWCNPISGHATLYWYQQILGQGPKLLIQFQNNGVVDDSQLPKDRFSAERLKGVDSTLKIQPAKLEDSAVYLCASSLLSPGLAGPSYEQYFGPGTRLTVT.

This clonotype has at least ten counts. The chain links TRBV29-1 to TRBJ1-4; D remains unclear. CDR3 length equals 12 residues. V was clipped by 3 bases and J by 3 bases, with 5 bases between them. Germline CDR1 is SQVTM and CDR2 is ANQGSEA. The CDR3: CSVETANEKLFF. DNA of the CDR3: TGCAGCGTTGAGACGGCTAATGAAAAACTGTTTTTT. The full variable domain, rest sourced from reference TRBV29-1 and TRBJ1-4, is SAVISQKPSRDICQRGTSLTIQCQVDSQVTMMFWYRQQPGQSLTLIATANQGSEATYESGFVIDKFPISRPNLTFSTLTVSNMSPEDSSIYLCSVETANEKLFFGSGTQLSVL.

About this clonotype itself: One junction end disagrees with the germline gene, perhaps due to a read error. CDR3: CSIDRGRYGYTF. The CDR3 coding sequence is TGCAGCATTGACAGGGGTCGTTATGGCTACACCTTC. This chain uses TRBV29-1 with TRBJ1-2; 8 bases match TRBD1. CDR1 SQVTM and CDR2 ANQGSEA come from the germline V gene. This CDR3 spans 12 amino acids.

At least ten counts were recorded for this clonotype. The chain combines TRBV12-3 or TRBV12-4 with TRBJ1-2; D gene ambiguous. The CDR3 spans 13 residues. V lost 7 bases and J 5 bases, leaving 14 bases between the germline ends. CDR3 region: CASTLGPGYGYTF. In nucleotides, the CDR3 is TGTGCCAGCACCCTAGGTCCCGGGTATGGCTACACCTTC.

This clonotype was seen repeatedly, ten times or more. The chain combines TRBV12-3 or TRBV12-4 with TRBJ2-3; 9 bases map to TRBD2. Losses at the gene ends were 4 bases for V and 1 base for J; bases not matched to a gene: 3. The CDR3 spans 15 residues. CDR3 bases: TGTGCCAGCAGTTCTCGACTAGCGGGCACAGATACGCAGTATTTT. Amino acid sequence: CASSSRLAGTDTQYF.

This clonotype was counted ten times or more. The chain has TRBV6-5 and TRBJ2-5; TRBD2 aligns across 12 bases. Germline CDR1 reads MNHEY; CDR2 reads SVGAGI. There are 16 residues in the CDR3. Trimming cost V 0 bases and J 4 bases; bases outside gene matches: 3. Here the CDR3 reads CASSYSPGLAGETQYF. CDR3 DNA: TGTGCCAGCAGTTACTCTCCGGGACTAGCGGGAGAGACCCAGTACTTC.

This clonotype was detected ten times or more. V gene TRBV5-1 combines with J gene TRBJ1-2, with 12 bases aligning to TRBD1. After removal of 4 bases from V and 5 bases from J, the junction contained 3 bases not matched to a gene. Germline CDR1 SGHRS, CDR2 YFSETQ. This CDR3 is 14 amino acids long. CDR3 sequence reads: CASSEGQGAYGYTF. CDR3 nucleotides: TGCGCCAGCAGCGAGGGACAGGGGGCTTATGGCTACACCTTC.

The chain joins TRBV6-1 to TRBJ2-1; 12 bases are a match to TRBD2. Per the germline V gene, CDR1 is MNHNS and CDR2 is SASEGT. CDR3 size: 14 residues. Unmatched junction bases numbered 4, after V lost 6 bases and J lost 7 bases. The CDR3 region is CASRTSGGRNEQFF. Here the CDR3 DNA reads TGTGCCAGCAGGACTAGCGGGGGACGGAATGAGCAGTTCTTC.

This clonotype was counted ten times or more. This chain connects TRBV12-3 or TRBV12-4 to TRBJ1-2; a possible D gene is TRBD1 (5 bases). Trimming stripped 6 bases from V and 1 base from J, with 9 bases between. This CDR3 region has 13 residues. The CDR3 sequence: CASSLGVNYGYTF. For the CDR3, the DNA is TGTGCCAGCAGCTTGGGGGTTAACTATGGCTACACCTTC.